This T cell receptor (beta chain) was sequenced for a study of blood T cell repertoires in COVID-19. Study-wide context: The United States, Italy and Spain supplied acute and convalescent COVID-19 samples. T cells, B-cell-depleted T cells, or PBMCs provided the cDNA or gDNA that served as material.

V lost 5 bases and J lost 7; bases outside the gene matches: 6. The CDR3 runs to 14 residues. Germline V gene data show CDR1 as SEHNR and CDR2 as FQNEAQ (reference sequence). Original processing methods: Reference gene primer amplification yielded estimated nucleated cell counts. Generated by immunoSEQ multiplex PCR, the TCRdb table keeps only in-frame clones and is missing some. Clone size and the V and J calls come from that table; the DNA yielded D and trimming. The data contain approximately 29,000 clones, approximately 88% of them singletons. This receptor was taken from a man aged 65-85 years with active COVID-19. The chain combines TRBV7-9 with TRBJ2-1; 9 bases are a match to TRBD2. The sequenced sample consisted of peripheral blood. CDR3 in amino acids: CASSHGTSQNEQFF. The CDR3 DNA reads as TGTGCCAGCAGCCACGGGACTAGCCAGAATGAGCAGTTCTTC.